This T cell receptor beta chain was identified during a study of blood T cell repertoires in COVID-19. Study-level background: Whether acute or convalescent, the COVID-19 samples came from the United States, Italy and Spain.

Measured with immunoSEQ multiplex PCR; TCRdb has only the in-frame clones, and not every one. The sample lists around 80,000 clones; less than 85% were seen once. This receptor was obtained from a woman in her seventies with acute or convalescent COVID-19. Sequencing was done on a sample of peripheral blood.

This CDR3 reads CASSLEQGDGYTF. The CDR3 nucleotides read TGTGCCAGCAGCTTAGAACAGGGCGATGGCTACACCTTC. The rearrangement links TRBV7-9 to TRBJ1-2, with D perhaps matching TRBD1 (6 bases). The CDR3 totals 13 residues. Germline assignment: CDR1 SEHNR and CDR2 FQNEAQ (reference sequence). The ends were cut back, 1 base at V and 6 bases at J, with 9 bases in the middle. Drawing the rest from reference TRBV7-9 and TRBJ1-2, the complete variable domain is DTGVSQNPRHKITKRGQNVTFRCDPISEHNRLYWYRQTLGQGPEFLTYFQNEAQLEKSRLLSDRFSAERPKGSFSTLEIQRTEQGDSAMYLCASSLEQGDGYTFGSGTRLTVV.